Each of the 10 T cell receptor beta chains below was sequenced from the same sample in a study of T cell responses to AZD1222 COVID-19 vaccine. Profiled with immunoSEQ multiplex PCR; TCRdb holds only in-frame clones, not every one. This sample yields tens of thousands of clones, of which approximately 86% are seen a single time; over 15% belongs to the top ten. This sample comprised peripheral blood, obtained on day 0 of AZD1222 vaccination. The receptors were sampled from an adult in good health.

J is TRBJ1-1 and V is TRBV4-1, with 8 positions matching TRBD1. Germline loops: CDR1 MGHRA, CDR2 YSYEKL. This CDR3 has 16 residues. The J segment lost 4 bases and the V segment lost 1 base, leaving 8 bases of the junction unmatched. Here the CDR3 reads CASSQGLQGAGTEAFF. Here the CDR3 DNA reads TGCGCCAGCAGCCAAGGATTGCAGGGGGCGGGCACTGAAGCTTTCTTT.

The chain is built from TRBV28 and TRBJ2-7, with no clear D. The CDR3 is 12 residues long. Germline lookup yields CDR1 MDHEN and CDR2 SYDVKM. Trimming cost V 2 bases and J 3 bases, with 5 bases left between them. CDR3 coding DNA: TGTGCCAGCAGTTTAACGGTCTACGAGCAGTACTTC. This encodes CASSLTVYEQYF. Based on the CDR3 plus reference TRBV28 and TRBJ2-7, the full variable domain is DVKVTQSSRYLVKRTGEKVFLECVQDMDHENMFWYRQDPGLGLRLIYFSYDVKMKEKGDIPEGYSVSREKKERFSLILESASTNQTSMYLCASSLTVYEQYFGPGTRLTVT.

V is TRBV27 and J is TRBJ1-1; no reliable D call. CDR3 size: 15 residues. CDR1 and CDR2 from the germline V gene are MNHEY and SMNVEV (reference sequence). Trimming took 3 bases from V and 0 from J, leaving 11 bases between them. CDR3 sequence reads: CASSLVAGVNTEAFF. The CDR3 nucleotides are TGTGCCAGCAGTTTGGTGGCTGGCGTGAACACTGAAGCTTTCTTT.

The chain carries TRBV18 and TRBJ2-7; possibly TRBD1 for D (6 bases). Germline V gene data show CDR1 as KGHSH and CDR2 as LQKENI. The CDR3 length is 15 residues. V dropped 4 bases and J dropped 7 bases, with 20 bases sitting between them. The CDR3 region has the DNA TGTGCCAGCTCACGGCGACCAAGGGACATCGGGGAGCAGTACTTC. Translated, it gives CASSRRPRDIGEQYF.

The V call is TRBV6-1, the J call TRBJ1-5; D is unresolved. CDR1 is MNHNS and CDR2 is SASEGT in the germline V gene. The V end lost 2 bases, the J end lost 4 bases, and 6 bases lay between the germline ends. CDR3 length: 13 residues. In nucleotides, the CDR3 is TGTGCCAGCAGTGAACGGGGAAATCAGCCCCAGCATTTT. It specifies CASSERGNQPQHF.

This chain connects TRBV28 to TRBJ1-2; D is uncertain. The CDR3 length is 12 residues. Trimming pared 5 bases from V and 6 bases from J, leaving 10 bases between. Looked up from germline, CDR1 is MDHEN and CDR2 is SYDVKM. Here the CDR3 DNA reads TGTGCCAGCAGTCAAGGAGCGAATGGCTACACCTTC. Residues: CASSQGANGYTF.

The rearrangement joins TRBV5-1 to TRBJ1-1; D unclear. CDR3 size: 13 residues. Trimming left V 2 bases short and J 3 bases short, with 8 bases between. Germline CDR1 reads SGHRS; CDR2 reads YFSETQ. In DNA, the CDR3 is TGCGCCAGCAGCTTATCCGGGGACACTGAAGCTTTCTTT. Translation: CASSLSGDTEAFF.

CDR3 DNA sequence: TGTGCCAGCAGCTTTTTACTAGCGGAGGAGACCCAGTACTTC. Amino acid sequence: CASSFLLAEETQYF. The chain has TRBV7-2 and TRBJ2-5; 8 bases agree with TRBD2. The V segment lost 3 bases and the J segment 5 bases; nucleotides outside the gene matches: 5. CDR1 and CDR2 (germline): SGHTA, FQGNSA. This CDR3 has 14 amino acids.

This clone was counted once. The chain recombines TRBV10-3 with TRBJ2-3; 9 bases match TRBD2. Germline V CDR1 and CDR2: ENHRY, SYGVKD. V was pared by 3 bases and J by 0 bases, with 7 bases of the junction left unmatched. This CDR3 has 17 amino acids. CDR3 sequence: CAISDSASGDSTDTQYF. Written as DNA, the CDR3 is TGTGCCATCAGTGATTCAGCTAGCGGGGACAGCACAGATACGCAGTATTTT.

V gene TRBV6-1 combines with J gene TRBJ2-1; 10 bases fit TRBD1. The CDR3 is made up of 16 amino acids. Unmatched junction bases numbered 9, after V lost 4 bases and J lost 6 bases. Germline V gives CDR1 MNHNS, CDR2 SASEGT. CDR3 bases: TGTGCCAGCAGTGGGGAGGGACAGGGGTTAATCAATGAGCAGTTCTTC. Its protein is CASSGEGQGLINEQFF.